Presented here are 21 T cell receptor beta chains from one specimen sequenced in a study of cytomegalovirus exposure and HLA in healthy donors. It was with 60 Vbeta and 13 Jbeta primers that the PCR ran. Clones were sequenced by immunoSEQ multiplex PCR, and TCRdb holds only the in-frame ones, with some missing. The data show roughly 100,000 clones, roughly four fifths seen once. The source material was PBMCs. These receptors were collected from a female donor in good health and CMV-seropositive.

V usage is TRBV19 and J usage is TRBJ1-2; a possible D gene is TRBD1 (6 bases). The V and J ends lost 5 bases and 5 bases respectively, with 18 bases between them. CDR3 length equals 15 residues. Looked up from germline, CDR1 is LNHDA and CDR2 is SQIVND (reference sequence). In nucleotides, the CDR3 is TGTGCCAGTAGTTTCGGGACATCCAGCTCTTATGGCTACACCTTC. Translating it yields CASSFGTSSSYGYTF.

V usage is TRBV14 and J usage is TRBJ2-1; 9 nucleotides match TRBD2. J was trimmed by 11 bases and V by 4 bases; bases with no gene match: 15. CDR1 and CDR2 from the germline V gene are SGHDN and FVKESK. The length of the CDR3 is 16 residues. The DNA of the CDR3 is TGTGCCAGCAGCCTAAGCTGGACTAGCGCCCAGCAAAAGCAGTTCTTC. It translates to CASSLSWTSAQQKQFF.

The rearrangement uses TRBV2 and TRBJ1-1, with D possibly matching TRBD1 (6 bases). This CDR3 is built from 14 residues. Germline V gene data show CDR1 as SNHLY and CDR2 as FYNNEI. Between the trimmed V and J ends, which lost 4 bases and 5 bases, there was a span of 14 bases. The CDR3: CASSGGGGRTEAFF. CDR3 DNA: TGTGCCAGCAGTGGCGGGGGCGGTCGAACTGAAGCTTTCTTT.

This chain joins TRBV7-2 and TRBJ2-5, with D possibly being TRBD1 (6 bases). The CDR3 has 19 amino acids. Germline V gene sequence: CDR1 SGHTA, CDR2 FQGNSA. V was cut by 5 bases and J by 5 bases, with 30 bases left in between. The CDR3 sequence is CASSPRSWAGQSLMETQYF. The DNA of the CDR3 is TGTGCCAGCAGCCCCAGGAGTTGGGCTGGACAGTCGCTTATGGAGACCCAGTACTTC. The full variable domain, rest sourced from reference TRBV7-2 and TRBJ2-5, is GAGVSQSPSNKVTEKGKDVELRCDPISGHTALYWYRQSLGQGLEFLIYFQGNSAPDKSGLPSDRFSAERTGGSVSTLTIQRTQQEDSAVYLCASSPRSWAGQSLMETQYFGPGTRLLVL.

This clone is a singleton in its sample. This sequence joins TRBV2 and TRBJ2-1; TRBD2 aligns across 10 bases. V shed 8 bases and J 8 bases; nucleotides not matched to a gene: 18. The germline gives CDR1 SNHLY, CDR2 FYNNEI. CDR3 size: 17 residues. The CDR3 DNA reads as TGTGCCAGCGGGGGGGCTAGCGGGAGTGGGAAATTACATGAGCAGTTCTTC. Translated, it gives CASGGASGSGKLHEQFF.

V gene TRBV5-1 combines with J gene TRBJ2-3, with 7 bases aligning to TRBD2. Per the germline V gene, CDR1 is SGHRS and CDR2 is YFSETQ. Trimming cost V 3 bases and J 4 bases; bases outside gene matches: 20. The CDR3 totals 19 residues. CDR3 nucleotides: TGCGCCAGCAGCTGGGGAGGGCTAGCGAGGGGAGGGAATCCAGATACGCAGTATTTT. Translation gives CASSWGGLARGGNPDTQYF.

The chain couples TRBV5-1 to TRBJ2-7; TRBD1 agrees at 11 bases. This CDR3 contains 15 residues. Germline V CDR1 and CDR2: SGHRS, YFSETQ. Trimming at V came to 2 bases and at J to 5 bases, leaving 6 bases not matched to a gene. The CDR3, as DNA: TGCGCCAGCAGCTTAGGGACAGGGGGATTCAACGAGCAGTACTTC. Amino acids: CASSLGTGGFNEQYF.

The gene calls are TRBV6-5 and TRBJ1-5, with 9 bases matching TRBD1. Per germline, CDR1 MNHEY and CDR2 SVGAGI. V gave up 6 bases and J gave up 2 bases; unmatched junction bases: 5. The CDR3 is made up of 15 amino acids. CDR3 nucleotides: TGTGCCAGCAGGGGGGGACAGGGTGGCAATCAGCCCCAGCATTTT. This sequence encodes CASRGGQGGNQPQHF.

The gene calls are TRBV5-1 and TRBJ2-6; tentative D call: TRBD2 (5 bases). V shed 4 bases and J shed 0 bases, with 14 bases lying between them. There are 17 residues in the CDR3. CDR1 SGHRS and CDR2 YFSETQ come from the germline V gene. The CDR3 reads CASSPDFAPSGANVLTF. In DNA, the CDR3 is TGCGCCAGCAGCCCGGACTTTGCCCCCTCTGGGGCCAACGTCCTGACTTTC.

CDR3 bases: TGTGCCAGCAGCCCACAGCGGGGGGGTCCCCAAGAGACCCAGTACTTC. The encoded protein is CASSPQRGGPQETQYF. The chain carries TRBV13 and TRBJ2-5; TRBD2 agrees at 10 bases. Trimming removed 5 bases from V and 1 base from J; junction bases left unmatched: 7. CDR3 length: 16 residues. CDR1 is PRHDT, CDR2 FYEKMQ, per germline (reference sequence).

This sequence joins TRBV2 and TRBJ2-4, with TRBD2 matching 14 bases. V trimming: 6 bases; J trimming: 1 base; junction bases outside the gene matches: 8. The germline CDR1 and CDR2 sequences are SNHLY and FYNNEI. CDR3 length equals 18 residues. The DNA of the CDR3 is TGTGCCAGCAGGGCGACTAGCGGGAGGGCCGCGGCCAAAAACATTCAGTACTTC. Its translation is CASRATSGRAAAKNIQYF.

CDR3 in amino acids: CASSLFVGQGILNTEAFF. CDR3 in DNA: TGTGCCAGCAGCTTATTTGTCGGACAGGGAATTTTGAACACTGAAGCTTTCTTT. The chain employs TRBV5-4 and TRBJ1-1; TRBD1 agrees at 8 bases. This CDR3 has 18 amino acids. J was trimmed by 0 bases and V by 2 bases; bases with no gene match: 12. Germline V CDR1 and CDR2: SGHNT, YYREEE (reference sequence). Variable domain in full (rest from reference TRBV5-4 and TRBJ1-1): ETGVTQSPTHLIKTRGQQVTLRCSSQSGHNTVSWYQQALGQGPQFIFQYYREEENGRGNFPPRFSGLQFPNYSSELNVNALELDDSALYLCASSLFVGQGILNTEAFFGQGTRLTVV.

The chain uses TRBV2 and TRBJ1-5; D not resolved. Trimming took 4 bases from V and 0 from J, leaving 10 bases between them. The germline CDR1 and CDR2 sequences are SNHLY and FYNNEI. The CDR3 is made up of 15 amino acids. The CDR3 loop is CASSGKQHSNQPQHF. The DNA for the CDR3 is TGTGCCAGCAGTGGGAAACAGCATAGCAATCAGCCCCAGCATTTT.

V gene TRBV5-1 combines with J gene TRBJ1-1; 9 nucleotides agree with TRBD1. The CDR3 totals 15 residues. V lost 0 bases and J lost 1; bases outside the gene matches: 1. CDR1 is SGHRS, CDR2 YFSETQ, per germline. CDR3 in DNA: TGCGCCAGCAGCTTGGCGGGACAGGGGAACACTGAAGCTTTCTTT. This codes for CASSLAGQGNTEAFF.

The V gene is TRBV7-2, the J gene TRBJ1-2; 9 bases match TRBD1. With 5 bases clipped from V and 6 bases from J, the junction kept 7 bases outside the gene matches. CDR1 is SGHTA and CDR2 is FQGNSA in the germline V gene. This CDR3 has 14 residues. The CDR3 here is CASSPDRGSDGYTF. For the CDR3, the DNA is TGTGCCAGCAGCCCGGACAGGGGAAGTGATGGCTACACCTTC.

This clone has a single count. CDR3 sequence: CASSRMGQVQETQYF. CDR3 DNA sequence: TGTGCCAGCAGCCGGATGGGACAGGTCCAAGAGACCCAGTACTTC. The J gene is TRBJ2-5, the V gene TRBV11-1; 8 bases map to TRBD1. The germline CDR1 and CDR2 sequences are SGHAT and FQDESV (reference sequence). V lost 5 bases to trimming and J lost 1 base; unmatched junction nucleotides: 6. This CDR3 has 15 amino acids.

This chain's CDR3 is CASSGGQYQETQYF. CDR3 DNA sequence: TGTGCCAGCAGTGGGGGACAATACCAAGAGACCCAGTACTTC. The chain has TRBV2 and TRBJ2-5; D might be TRBD1 (6 bases). The V end lost 4 bases, the J end lost 0 bases, and 9 bases lay between the germline ends. The CDR3 consists of 14 residues. Germline V gene lookup returns CDR1 SNHLY and CDR2 FYNNEI.

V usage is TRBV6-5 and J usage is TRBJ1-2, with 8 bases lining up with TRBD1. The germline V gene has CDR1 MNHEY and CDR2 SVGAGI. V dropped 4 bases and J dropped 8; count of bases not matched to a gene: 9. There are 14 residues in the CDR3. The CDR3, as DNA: TGTGCCAGCAGTTCGGTCAGGGGGCAAAAAGGCTACACCTTC. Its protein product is CASSSVRGQKGYTF.

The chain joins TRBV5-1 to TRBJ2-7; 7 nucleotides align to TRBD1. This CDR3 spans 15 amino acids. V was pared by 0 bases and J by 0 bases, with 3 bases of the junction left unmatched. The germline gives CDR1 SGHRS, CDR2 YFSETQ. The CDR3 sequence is CASSLVGDSSYEQYF. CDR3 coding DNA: TGCGCCAGCAGCTTGGTTGGGGACAGCTCCTACGAGCAGTACTTC.

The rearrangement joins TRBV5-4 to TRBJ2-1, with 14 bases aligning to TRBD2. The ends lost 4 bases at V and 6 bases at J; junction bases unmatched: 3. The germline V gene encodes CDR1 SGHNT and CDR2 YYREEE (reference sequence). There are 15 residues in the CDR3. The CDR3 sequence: CASSLGLAGANEQFF. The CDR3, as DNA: TGTGCCAGCAGCCTGGGACTAGCGGGAGCCAATGAGCAGTTCTTC.

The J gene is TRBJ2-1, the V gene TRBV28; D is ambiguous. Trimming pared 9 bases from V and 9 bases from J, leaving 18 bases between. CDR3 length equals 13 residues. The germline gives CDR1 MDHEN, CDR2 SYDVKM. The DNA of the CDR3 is TGTGCCAGTACTGGTGCGGTCCTAGGTGAGCAGTTCTTC. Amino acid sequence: CASTGAVLGEQFF.